Below are 7 T cell receptor beta chains sequenced from a single sample in a study of Ad26.COV2.S vaccination and SARS-CoV-2 variants. Treatment denoted: about 20 received Ad26.COV2.S at low or high dose, single or two shots; several received placebo; per-sample allocation not given. Specimens were obtained on day 63 following the first vaccine or placebo injection. TCRdb's table, derived via immunoSEQ multiplex PCR, lists solely in-frame clones and lacks some. The table shows approximately 480,000 clones, with roughly 89% occurring only once. The specimen comprised peripheral blood, sampled in a trial of Ad26.COV2.S vaccine versus placebo. All receptors come from a person between 18 and 65 years old who received the Ad26.COV2.S COVID-19 vaccine or a placebo.

The rearrangement joins TRBV6-5 to TRBJ2-7; TRBD1 agrees at 12 bases. This CDR3 contains 15 residues. Germline V gene lookup returns CDR1 MNHEY and CDR2 SVGAGI. V was clipped by 4 bases and J by 5 bases; unmatched bases: 6. The CDR3 nucleotides read TGTGCCAGCAGTTTACCGGGACAGGGGGCCCACGAGCAGTACTTC. Translated, it gives CASSLPGQGAHEQYF.

This rearrangement joins TRBV19 to TRBJ2-5; D gene ambiguous. Germline V gives CDR1 LNHDA, CDR2 SQIVND (reference sequence). Between the trimmed V and J ends, which lost 5 bases and 2 bases, there was a span of 21 bases. CDR3 length: 17 amino acids. CDR3: CASSYPGDTEKQETQYF. As DNA, the CDR3 is TGTGCCAGTAGTTATCCAGGCGATACCGAAAAACAAGAGACCCAGTACTTC.

This CDR3 reads CASSPDISYEQYF. CDR3 sequence (DNA): TGTGCCAGCAGCCCGGACATTTCCTACGAGCAGTACTTC. V usage is TRBV27 and J usage is TRBJ2-7, with D perhaps TRBD1 (5 bases). The CDR3 contains 13 residues. Germline CDR1 and CDR2: MNHEY and SMNVEV (reference sequence). Trimming removed 6 bases at V and 1 base at J, with 10 bases between.

V usage is TRBV5-1 and J usage is TRBJ1-1; D unresolved. The CDR3 runs to 14 residues. Between the trimmed V and J ends, which lost 4 bases and 4 bases, there was a span of 14 bases. Germline CDR1 and CDR2: SGHRS and YFSETQ. This chain's CDR3 is CASSAERGFTEAFF. As DNA, the CDR3 is TGCGCCAGCAGCGCCGAGCGGGGTTTCACTGAAGCTTTCTTT.

V and J are TRBV10-3 and TRBJ1-1; D perhaps matches TRBD1 (6 bases). The V end was cut by 3 bases, the J end by 8 bases, with 13 bases between. Germline-derived CDR1 and CDR2 are ENHRY and SYGVKD. The CDR3 is 13 amino acids. CDR3 DNA: TGTGCCATCAGTGACCCCCGACAGGCAGAAGCTTTCTTT. It translates to CAISDPRQAEAFF.

The rearrangement uses TRBV6-2 or TRBV6-3 and TRBJ1-2, with TRBD1 as a possible D gene (6 bases). The CDR3 runs to 14 residues. V lost 5 bases and J lost 8, with 18 bases in between. CDR1 is MNHEY and CDR2 is SVGEGT in the germline V gene. The CDR3 sequence is CASSHLKQGGGYTF. The DNA for the CDR3 is TGTGCCAGCAGTCACCTTAAACAGGGCGGCGGCTACACCTTC.

V gene TRBV28 combines with J gene TRBJ1-6; possibly TRBD1 for D (6 bases). The length of the CDR3 is 14 residues. Per the germline V gene, CDR1 is MDHEN and CDR2 is SYDVKM. Trimming took off 1 base at V and 8 bases at J, with 9 bases between the two ends. The chain's CDR3 is CASSLSGGDSPLHF. As DNA, the CDR3 is TGTGCCAGCAGTTTATCGGGGGGCGATTCACCCCTCCACTTT.